One sample yielded the 27 T cell receptor beta chains listed below, sequenced in a study of OX40 agonist ivuxolimab in advanced cancers. Profiling relied on immunoSEQ multiplex PCR, and the TCRdb table lists in-frame clones only, not all of them. This sample carries around 100,000 clones, roughly nine tenths of them seen once, and the ten largest clones take 0.25% to 0.35%. The sample here was CD4+ or CD8+ T cells sorted from blood, taken in a trial of the OX40 agonist ivuxolimab. Receptor source: an adult with an advanced solid tumor such as melanoma, head and neck, liver or kidney cancer.

The chain recombines TRBV2 with TRBJ2-3; D is perhaps TRBD1 or TRBD2 (6 bases each). The CDR3 extends over 14 amino acids. Looked up from germline, CDR1 is SNHLY and CDR2 is FYNNEI. Trimming pared 4 bases from V and 3 bases from J, leaving 11 bases between. CDR3 protein: CASSAQGRTDTQYF. CDR3 DNA: TGTGCCAGCAGTGCTCAGGGGAGGACAGATACGCAGTATTTT.

The chain couples TRBV30 to TRBJ2-1; D remains ambiguous. Germline-derived CDR1 and CDR2 are GTSNPN and SVGIG (reference sequence). V lost 3 bases and J lost 8, with 14 bases in between. The CDR3 loop spans 13 amino acids. The CDR3 protein is CAWSGEVVDEQFF. In DNA, the CDR3 is TGTGCCTGGAGCGGCGAGGTTGTCGATGAGCAGTTCTTC. Looking up the rest from reference TRBV30 and TRBJ2-1 gives the full variable domain: SQTIHQWPATLVQPVGSPLSLECTVEGTSNPNLYWYRQAAGRGLQLLFYSVGIGQISSEVPQNLSASRPQDRQFILSSKKLLLSDSGFYLCAWSGEVVDEQFFGPGTRLTVL.

The chain recombines TRBV6-1 with TRBJ2-3; no reliable D call. This CDR3 is 11 amino acids long. The V and J ends lost 7 bases and 2 bases respectively, with 4 bases between them. CDR1 and CDR2 from the germline V gene are MNHNS and SASEGT. As DNA, the CDR3 is TGTGCCAGCATATTCACAGATACGCAGTATTTT. Translation: CASIFTDTQYF.

This chain uses TRBV7-9 with TRBJ2-1; 10 nucleotides agree with TRBD2. This CDR3 has 18 amino acids. The junction had 8 bases not matched to a gene; V was cut back by 3 bases and J by 0 bases. CDR1 SEHNR and CDR2 FQNEAQ come from the germline V gene (reference sequence). The CDR3 nucleotides are TGTGCCAGCAGCTTCCCTAGCGGGAGCCCCAGCTCCTACAATGAGCAGTTCTTC. Its protein product is CASSFPSGSPSSYNEQFF.

The chain couples TRBV5-6 to TRBJ2-7; TRBD1 aligns across 7 bases. CDR3 length equals 14 residues. V was pared by 2 bases and J by 2 bases, with 4 bases of the junction left unmatched. Germline-derived CDR1 and CDR2 are SGHDT and YYEEEE. The CDR3 spells CASSLQGRPYEQYF. DNA for the CDR3: TGTGCCAGCAGCTTACAGGGGCGCCCCTACGAGCAGTACTTC.

V is TRBV28 and J is TRBJ2-5; 13 positions match TRBD2. Germline V gene sequence: CDR1 MDHEN, CDR2 SYDVKM. CDR3 length equals 15 residues. V lost 5 bases and J lost 5; bases outside the gene matches: 5. CDR3 residues: CASSPQTSGRETQYF. DNA for the CDR3: TGTGCCAGCAGTCCCCAGACTAGCGGGAGGGAGACCCAGTACTTC.

This chain joins TRBV4-1 and TRBJ2-7; D is tentatively TRBD1 or TRBD2 (6 bases each). CDR1 and CDR2 (germline): MGHRA, YSYEKL. Trimming cost V 0 bases and J 4 bases, with 10 bases left between them. The CDR3 extends over 14 amino acids. CDR3 sequence reads: CASSQERGEYEQYF. DNA of the CDR3: TGCGCCAGCAGCCAAGAAAGGGGGGAGTACGAGCAGTACTTC.

This rearrangement joins TRBV4-2 to TRBJ2-2; weak D call: TRBD2 (5 bases). The V end was cut by 5 bases, the J end by 3 bases, with 10 bases between. This CDR3 has 14 amino acids. Germline V gives CDR1 LGHNA, CDR2 YNFKEQ. The chain's CDR3 is CASSAMRDTGELFF. As DNA, the CDR3 is TGTGCCAGCAGCGCGATGAGGGACACCGGGGAGCTGTTTTTT.

The chain has TRBV5-1 and TRBJ1-3; D unclear. This CDR3 has 14 amino acids. Germline V gene sequence: CDR1 SGHRS, CDR2 YFSETQ. Trimming stripped 0 bases from V and 1 base from J, with 5 bases between. CDR3 DNA sequence: TGCGCCAGCAGCTTGGAAGGGTCTGGAAACACCATATATTTT. Residues: CASSLEGSGNTIYF.

This chain connects TRBV11-1 to TRBJ2-7, with D maybe TRBD1 (6 bases). This CDR3 spans 13 amino acids. The V and J ends lost 3 bases and 3 bases respectively, with 9 bases between them. Germline-derived CDR1 and CDR2 are SGHAT and FQDESV (reference sequence). The CDR3 reads CASSFLQGYEQYF. In DNA, the CDR3 is TGTGCCAGCAGCTTCTTACAGGGCTACGAGCAGTACTTC. Full variable domain (missing parts from reference TRBV11-1 and TRBJ2-7): EAEVAQSPRYKITEKSQAVAFWCDPISGHATLYWYRQILGQGPELLVQFQDESVVDDSQLPKDRFSAERLKGVDSTLKIQPAELGDSAMYLCASSFLQGYEQYFGPGTRLTVT.

This clone was picked up one time. The chain combines TRBV19 with TRBJ1-4, with D possibly matching TRBD1 (6 bases). Deletions cut 7 bases from V and 6 bases from J, with 15 bases between. Germline lookup yields CDR1 LNHDA and CDR2 SQIVND (reference sequence). The CDR3 is 14 amino acids. CDR3 sequence: CASKGGGGDEKLFF. The CDR3 coding sequence is TGTGCCAGTAAGGGGGGCGGTGGAGATGAAAAACTGTTTTTT.

The chain is built from TRBV28 and TRBJ1-5, with 9 bases that match TRBD1. With V trimmed by 6 bases and J by 2 bases, 11 bases remained unmatched. The CDR3 is 17 amino acids. Per germline, CDR1 MDHEN and CDR2 SYDVKM. The CDR3 DNA sequence: TGTGCCAGCAGCCCTTACGGACAGGGGCATGGCAATCAGCCCCAGCATTTT. It codes for CASSPYGQGHGNQPQHF.

The V gene is TRBV19, the J gene TRBJ1-1; TRBD1 aligns across 9 bases. The CDR3 is made up of 14 amino acids. The ends lost 7 bases at V and 1 base at J; junction bases unmatched: 4. Germline CDR1 and CDR2: LNHDA and SQIVND (reference sequence). The chain's CDR3 is CASNPTGGNTEAFF. DNA of the CDR3: TGTGCCAGTAACCCGACAGGGGGGAACACTGAAGCTTTCTTT.

The table lists this clone with a count of one. The genes are TRBV18 and TRBJ2-7; D unclear. CDR1 and CDR2 (germline): KGHSH, LQKENI. The ends were cut back, 6 bases at V and 6 bases at J, with 15 bases in the middle. The CDR3 contains 13 residues. The CDR3 region is CASSPDAQGEQYF. CDR3 sequence (DNA): TGTGCCAGCTCGCCTGATGCACAAGGCGAGCAGTACTTC.

V gene TRBV6-5 combines with J gene TRBJ2-7; D is perhaps TRBD1 or TRBD2 (6 bases each). With 0 bases removed from V and 4 bases from J, the gap between germline ends came to 13 bases. This CDR3 has 15 residues. Germline CDR1 is MNHEY and CDR2 is SVGAGI. The CDR3 loop reads CASSYSKGGRYEQYF. Here the CDR3 DNA reads TGTGCCAGCAGTTACTCGAAGGGGGGCCGATACGAGCAGTACTTC.

J is TRBJ1-4 and V is TRBV30; no firm D call. Germline loops: CDR1 GTSNPN, CDR2 SVGIG (reference sequence). V was pared by 2 bases and J by 0 bases, with 7 bases between. The length of the CDR3 is 14 residues. DNA of the CDR3: TGTGCCTGGAGTACGACAACAACTAATGAAAAACTGTTTTTT. This sequence encodes CAWSTTTTNEKLFF.

The chain uses TRBV27 and TRBJ2-1; D unresolved. Trimming stripped 3 bases from V and 8 bases from J, with 11 bases between. The CDR3 contains 13 residues. CDR1 is MNHEY, CDR2 SMNVEV, per germline (reference sequence). Here the CDR3 DNA reads TGTGCCAGCAGTTTTTTAAGTTTCGATGAGCAGTTCTTC. Translated, it gives CASSFLSFDEQFF.

This clone was counted between two and nine times. The chain carries TRBV2 and TRBJ2-7; 11 bases match TRBD2. Trimming took 5 bases from V and 5 from J; bases not matched to a gene: 5. The CDR3 loop spans 14 amino acids. From germline, CDR1 is SNHLY and CDR2 FYNNEI. Here the CDR3 reads CASSKTSGIDEQYF. In nucleotides, the CDR3 is TGTGCCAGCAGTAAGACTAGCGGGATCGACGAGCAGTACTTC.

V gene TRBV7-2 combines with J gene TRBJ2-6, with D possibly matching TRBD1 (6 bases). Germline CDR1 SGHTA, CDR2 FQGNSA. The CDR3 covers 15 residues. Trimming left V 3 bases short and J 1 base short, with 7 bases between. CDR3 in amino acids: CASSFQGSGANVLTF. For the CDR3, the DNA is TGTGCCAGCAGCTTCCAGGGGTCTGGGGCCAACGTCCTGACTTTC.

The chain combines TRBV18 with TRBJ2-7, with D tentatively TRBD1 (5 bases). This CDR3 is 16 amino acids long. Per germline, CDR1 KGHSH and CDR2 LQKENI. V lost 3 bases, J lost 2 bases, and 17 bases lay in between. As DNA, the CDR3 is TGTGCCAGCTCACCCTTGGACAATACCAAGACCTACGAGCAGTACTTC. Protein sequence: CASSPLDNTKTYEQYF.

This clone was observed a few times. The V gene is TRBV5-8, the J gene TRBJ2-7, with 15 bases matching TRBD2. Unmatched junction bases numbered 9, after V lost 7 bases and J lost 4 bases. The CDR3 is 16 amino acids. Looked up from germline, CDR1 is SGHTS and CDR2 is YDEGEE. CDR3 protein: CASVLEGTSGGYEQYF. CDR3 bases: TGTGCCAGCGTCCTTGAGGGGACTAGCGGGGGGTACGAGCAGTACTTC.

This sequence joins TRBV6-5 and TRBJ2-3; D perhaps matches TRBD2 (6 bases). Germline assignment: CDR1 MNHEY and CDR2 SVGAGI. The CDR3 spans 16 residues. V lost 4 bases and J 2 bases, leaving 16 bases between the germline ends. The chain's CDR3 is CASSSPSRESTDTQYF. In nucleotides, the CDR3 is TGTGCCAGCAGTTCCCCCTCCCGGGAGTCCACAGATACGCAGTATTTT.

This chain links TRBV5-5 with TRBJ2-3; 7 nucleotides line up with TRBD2. The CDR3 spans 14 residues. The V and J ends lost 2 bases and 2 bases, in that order; junction bases with no gene match: 2. CDR1 is SGHKS and CDR2 is YYEKEE in the germline V gene (reference sequence). The CDR3 DNA reads as TGTGCCAGCAGCTTAGCGGGGCACACAGATACGCAGTATTTT. It is translated as CASSLAGHTDTQYF.

V usage is TRBV19 and J usage is TRBJ2-1; 7 nucleotides line up with TRBD2. Unmatched junction bases numbered 6, after V lost 10 bases and J lost 0 bases. Germline assignment: CDR1 LNHDA and CDR2 SQIVND (reference sequence). The CDR3 extends over 14 amino acids. The CDR3: CATTREVSYNEQFF. CDR3 DNA sequence: TGTGCCACGACCCGGGAGGTCTCCTACAATGAGCAGTTCTTC. Combining the CDR3 with reference TRBV19 and TRBJ2-1 gives the whole variable domain DGGITQSPKYLFRKEGQNVTLSCEQNLNHDAMYWYRQDPGQGLRLIYYSQIVNDFQKGDIAEGYSVSREKKESFPLTVTSAQKNPTAFYLCATTREVSYNEQFFGPGTRLTVL.

In its sample, this clone was seen once. One junction end disagrees with the germline gene, perhaps due to a read error. Other nucleotide sequences from this sample produce the same CDR3. V usage is TRBV6-5 and J usage is TRBJ1-2, with 8 bases matching TRBD1. The CDR3 extends over 14 amino acids. Per the germline V gene, CDR1 is MNHEY and CDR2 is SVGAGI. The CDR3 DNA reads as TGTGCCAGCACACCCGCAGGGGGCGCAAATGGCTATACCTTC. The encoded protein is CASTPAGGANGYTF.

This clone occurred once. V gene TRBV7-3 combines with J gene TRBJ2-7, with D uncertain. Per germline, CDR1 SGHTA and CDR2 FQGTGA. The V end was cut by 4 bases, the J end by 6 bases, with 13 bases between. CDR3 length: 13 amino acids. The CDR3 nucleotides read TGTGCCAGCAGCTCAGCCACGGGCCGCGAGCAGTACTTC. This translates into CASSSATGREQYF.

V usage is TRBV18 and J usage is TRBJ1-5, with D unresolved. The CDR3 consists of 14 residues. Germline loops: CDR1 KGHSH, CDR2 LQKENI. Trimming pared 4 bases from V and 3 bases from J, leaving 10 bases between. DNA of the CDR3: TGTGCCAGCTCACTCAAGGGAGCCAATCAGCCCCAGCATTTT. Protein: CASSLKGANQPQHF.